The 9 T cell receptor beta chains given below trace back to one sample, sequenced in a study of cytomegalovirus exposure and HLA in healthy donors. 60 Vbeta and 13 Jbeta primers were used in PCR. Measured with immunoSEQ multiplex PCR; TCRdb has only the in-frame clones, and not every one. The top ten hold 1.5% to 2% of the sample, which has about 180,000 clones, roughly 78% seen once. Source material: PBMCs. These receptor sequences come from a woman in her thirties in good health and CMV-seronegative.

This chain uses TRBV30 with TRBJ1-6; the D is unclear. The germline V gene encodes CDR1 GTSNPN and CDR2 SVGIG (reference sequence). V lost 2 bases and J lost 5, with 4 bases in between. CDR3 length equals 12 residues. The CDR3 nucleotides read TGTGCCTGGAGTACAGATAATTCACCCCTCCACTTT. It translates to CAWSTDNSPLHF.

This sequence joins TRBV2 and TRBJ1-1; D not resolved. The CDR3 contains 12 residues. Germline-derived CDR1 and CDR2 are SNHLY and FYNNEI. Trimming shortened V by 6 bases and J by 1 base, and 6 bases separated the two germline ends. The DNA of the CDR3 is TGTGCCAGCAGGGTAGCGAACACTGAAGCTTTCTTT. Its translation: CASRVANTEAFF.

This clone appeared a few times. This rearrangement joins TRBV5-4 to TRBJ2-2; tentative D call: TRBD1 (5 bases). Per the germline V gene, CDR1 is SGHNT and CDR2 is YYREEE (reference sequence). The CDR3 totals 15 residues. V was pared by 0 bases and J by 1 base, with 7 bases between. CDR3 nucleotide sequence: TGTGCCAGCAGCTTGGAGCAGGGGAACACCGGGGAGCTGTTTTTT. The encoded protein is CASSLEQGNTGELFF.

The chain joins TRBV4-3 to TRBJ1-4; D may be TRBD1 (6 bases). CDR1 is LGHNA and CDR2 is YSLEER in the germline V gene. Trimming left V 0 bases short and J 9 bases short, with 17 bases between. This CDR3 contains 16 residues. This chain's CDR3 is CASSQDVGQGSKKLFF. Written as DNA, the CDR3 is TGCGCCAGCAGCCAAGACGTCGGCCAGGGGAGTAAAAAACTGTTTTTT.

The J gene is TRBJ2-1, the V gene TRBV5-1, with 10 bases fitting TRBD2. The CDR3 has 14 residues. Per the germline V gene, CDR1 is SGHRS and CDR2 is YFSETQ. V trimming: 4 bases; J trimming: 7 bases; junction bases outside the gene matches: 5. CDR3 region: CASSGASGGNEQFF. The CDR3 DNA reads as TGCGCCAGCAGCGGTGCTAGCGGGGGTAATGAGCAGTTCTTC. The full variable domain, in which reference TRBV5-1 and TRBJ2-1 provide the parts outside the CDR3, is KAGVTQTPRYLIKTRGQQVTLSCSPISGHRSVSWYQQTPGQGLQFLFEYFSETQRNKGNFPGRFSGRQFSNSRSEMNVSTLELGDSALYLCASSGASGGNEQFFGPGTRLTVL.

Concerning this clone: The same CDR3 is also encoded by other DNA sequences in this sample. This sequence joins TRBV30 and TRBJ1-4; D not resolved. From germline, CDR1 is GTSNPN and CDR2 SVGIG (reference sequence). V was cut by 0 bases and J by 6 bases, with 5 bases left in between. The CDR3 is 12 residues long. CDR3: CAWSVLDEKLFF. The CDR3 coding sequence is TGTGCCTGGAGTGTACTCGATGAAAAACTGTTTTTT.

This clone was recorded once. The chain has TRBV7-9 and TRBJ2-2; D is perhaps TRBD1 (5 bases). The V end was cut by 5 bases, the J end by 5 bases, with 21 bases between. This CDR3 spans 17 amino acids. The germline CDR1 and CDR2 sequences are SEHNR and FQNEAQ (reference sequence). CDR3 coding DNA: TGTGCCAGCAGCCAAACCTTGTCTACAGGACCTACCGGGGAGCTGTTTTTT. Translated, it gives CASSQTLSTGPTGELFF.

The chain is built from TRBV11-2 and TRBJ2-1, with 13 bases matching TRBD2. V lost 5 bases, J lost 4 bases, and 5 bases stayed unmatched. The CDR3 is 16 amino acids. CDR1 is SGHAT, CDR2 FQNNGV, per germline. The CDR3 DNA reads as TGTGCCAGCAGCCTCCGACTAGCGGGGGGTTACAATGAGCAGTTCTTC. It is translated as CASSLRLAGGYNEQFF.

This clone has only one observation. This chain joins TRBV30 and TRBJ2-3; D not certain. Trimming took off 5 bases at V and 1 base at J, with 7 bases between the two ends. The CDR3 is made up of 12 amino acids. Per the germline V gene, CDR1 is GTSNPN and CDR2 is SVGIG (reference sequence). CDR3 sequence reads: CAWAVGTDTQYF. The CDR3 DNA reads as TGTGCCTGGGCAGTGGGCACAGATACGCAGTATTTT.